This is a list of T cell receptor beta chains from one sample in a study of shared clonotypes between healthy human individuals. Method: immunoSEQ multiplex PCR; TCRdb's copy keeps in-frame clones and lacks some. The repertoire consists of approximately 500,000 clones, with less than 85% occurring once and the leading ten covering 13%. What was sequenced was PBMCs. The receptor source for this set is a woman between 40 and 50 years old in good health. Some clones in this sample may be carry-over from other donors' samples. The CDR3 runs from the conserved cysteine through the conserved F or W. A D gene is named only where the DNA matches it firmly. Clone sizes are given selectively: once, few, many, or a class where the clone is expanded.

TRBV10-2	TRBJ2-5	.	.	CASNPYSGNQETQYF	TGCGCCAGCAACCCCTATAGCGGAAACCAAGAGACCCAGTACTTC
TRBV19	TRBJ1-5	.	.	CASSSGPGNQPQHF	TGTGCCAGTAGTTCGGGGCCAGGGAATCAGCCCCAGCATTTT
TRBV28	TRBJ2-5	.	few	CASRSRVRDYQETQYF	TGTGCCAGCAGGTCCAGGGTCAGGGATTACCAAGAGACCCAGTACTTC
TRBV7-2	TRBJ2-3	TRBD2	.	CASSWLRSGRGTDTQYF	TGTGCCAGCAGCTGGCTCCGTAGCGGGAGGGGCACAGATACGCAGTATTTT
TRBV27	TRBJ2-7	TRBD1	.	CASSFRGDRANPLANEQYF	TGTGCCAGCAGTTTTCGTGGGGACAGGGCCAACCCATTAGCTAACGAGCAGTACTTC
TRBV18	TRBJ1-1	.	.	CASSQTQNTEAFF	TGTGCCAGCTCACAGACACAGAACACTGAAGCTTTCTTT
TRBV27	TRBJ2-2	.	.	CATSRTKLTGELFF	TGTGCCACCTCCCGGACTAAACTAACCGGGGAGCTGTTTTTT
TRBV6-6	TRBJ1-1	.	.	CASSYRGGRGTEAFF	TGTGCCAGCAGTTACCGCGGAGGGCGGGGAACTGAAGCTTTCTTT
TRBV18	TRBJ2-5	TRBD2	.	CASSTGSGGGETQYF	TGTGCCAGCTCAACCGGGTCGGGAGGAGGAGAGACCCAGTACTTC
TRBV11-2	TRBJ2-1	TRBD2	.	CASSSSGSGHNEQFF	TGTGCCAGCAGCTCCAGCGGGAGCGGTCACAATGAGCAGTTCTTC